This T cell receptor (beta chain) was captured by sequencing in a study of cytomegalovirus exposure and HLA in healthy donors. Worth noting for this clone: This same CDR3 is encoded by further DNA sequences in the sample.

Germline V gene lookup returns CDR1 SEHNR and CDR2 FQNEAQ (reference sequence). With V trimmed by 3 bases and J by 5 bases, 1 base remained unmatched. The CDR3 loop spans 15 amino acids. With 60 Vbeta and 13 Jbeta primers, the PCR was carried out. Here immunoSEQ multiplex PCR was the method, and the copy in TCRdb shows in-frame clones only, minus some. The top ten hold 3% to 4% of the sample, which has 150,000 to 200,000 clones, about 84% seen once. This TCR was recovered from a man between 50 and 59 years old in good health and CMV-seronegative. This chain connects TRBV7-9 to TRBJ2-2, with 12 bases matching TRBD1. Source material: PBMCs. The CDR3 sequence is CASSLGQGATGELFF. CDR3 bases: TGTGCCAGCAGCTTGGGACAGGGGGCGACCGGGGAGCTGTTTTTT.